This T cell receptor beta chain stems from a study of Tregs in tolerant kidney transplant recipients. Study-wide points: The small number of patients limits these findings pending further validation.

Some clones are missing from TCRdb's copy, which holds only in-frame ones; the method was immunoSEQ multiplex PCR. Among 240,000 or so clones listed, around 81% were seen once. The CDR3 sequence is 13 residues long. Germline CDR1 and CDR2: SNHLY and FYNNEI. V lost 6 bases, J lost 6 bases, and 6 bases stayed unmatched. CD4+CD25+CD127- Tregs, CD4+CD25- non-Tregs, CD4 and CD8 cells were sorted. Only a few counts were recorded for this clone. Its antigen is unknown. The clonotype comes from a human donor in good health. Sequencing input: CD4+ T cells from blood. The rearrangement uses TRBV2 and TRBJ1-1, with 8 bases lining up with TRBD1. The CDR3 coding sequence is TGTGCCAGCAGATCGACAGGGGCGCCTGAAGCTTTCTTT. Translation gives CASRSTGAPEAFF. Filled out from reference TRBV2 and TRBJ1-1, the complete variable domain reads EPEVTQTPSHQVTQMGQEVILRCVPISNHLYFYWYRQILGQKVEFLVSFYNNEISEKSEIFDDQFSVERPDGSNFTLKIRSTKLEDSAMYFCASRSTGAPEAFFGQGTRLTVV.